This entry lists 30 T cell receptor beta chains sequenced from one sample in a study of shared clonotypes between healthy human individuals. The data were produced by immunoSEQ multiplex PCR, yet TCRdb's version contains in-frame clones alone and is incomplete. Among 2,500,000 or so clones listed, 90% to 95% were seen once. Sample: naive CD4+ T cells sorted from blood. Subset noted: CD45RA+ positively selected. These receptor sequences come from a man between 18 and 35 years old in good health.

For the CDR3, the DNA is TGTGCCATCACCCAGGGGGCGGGGGGCTACGAGCAGTACTTC. Translated: CAITQGAGGYEQYF. The chain recombines TRBV10-3 with TRBJ2-7; perhaps D is TRBD1 or TRBD2 (8 bases each). Germline CDR1 and CDR2: ENHRY and SYGVKD. Trimming pared 7 bases from V and 3 bases from J, leaving 16 bases between. The CDR3 totals 14 residues.

The V call is TRBV4-1, the J call TRBJ2-3, with D tentatively TRBD2 (5 bases). Trimming shortened V by 1 base and J by 4 bases, and 12 bases separated the two germline ends. Germline-derived CDR1 and CDR2 are MGHRA and YSYEKL. The CDR3 is made up of 15 amino acids. Here the CDR3 DNA reads TGCGCCAGCAGCCAAGTACGAGGGCCGCCAGATACGCAGTATTTT. Encoded protein: CASSQVRGPPDTQYF.

The chain links TRBV18 to TRBJ1-4; D is perhaps TRBD1 (5 bases). The CDR3 has 16 amino acids. Trimming took 3 bases from V and 2 from J, leaving 13 bases between them. Looked up from germline, CDR1 is KGHSH and CDR2 is LQKENI. The CDR3 loop is CASSPRAGQTNEKLFF. In DNA form, the CDR3 reads TGTGCCAGCTCACCTAGGGCAGGGCAGACTAATGAAAAACTGTTTTTT.

The chain recombines TRBV7-2 with TRBJ1-1; D is unresolved. V dropped 0 bases and J dropped 8 bases, with 7 bases sitting between them. Germline V gene lookup returns CDR1 SGHTA and CDR2 FQGNSA. The CDR3 runs 12 residues. CDR3 loop: CASSLATSEAFF. The CDR3 nucleotides read TGTGCCAGCAGCTTAGCAACTTCGGAAGCTTTCTTT.

The chain carries TRBV5-1 and TRBJ2-5; possible D gene TRBD1, 5 bases. The CDR3 loop spans 14 amino acids. V dropped 4 bases and J dropped 5 bases, with 15 bases sitting between them. Per germline, CDR1 SGHRS and CDR2 YFSETQ. The CDR3 is CASSERQPRETQYF. CDR3 nucleotides: TGCGCCAGCAGCGAACGACAGCCGCGGGAGACCCAGTACTTC.

The rearrangement links TRBV7-9 to TRBJ1-2; the D is unclear. The V and J ends lost 1 base and 2 bases respectively, with 5 bases between them. This CDR3 has 13 amino acids. CDR1 SEHNR and CDR2 FQNEAQ come from the germline V gene (reference sequence). The CDR3 loop reads CASSLGPNYGYTF. The CDR3 region has the DNA TGTGCCAGCAGCTTAGGTCCGAACTATGGCTACACCTTC.

The chain uses TRBV9 and TRBJ1-5; D uncertain. This CDR3 is 14 amino acids long. Germline-derived CDR1 and CDR2 are SGDLS and YYNGEE. Trimming pared 2 bases from V and 0 bases from J, leaving 6 bases between. CDR3 region: CASSVADSNQPQHF. Here the CDR3 DNA reads TGTGCCAGCAGCGTCGCAGATAGCAATCAGCCCCAGCATTTT.

The rearrangement joins TRBV5-1 to TRBJ1-2; TRBD1 might be the D (6 bases). Germline V gene lookup returns CDR1 SGHRS and CDR2 YFSETQ. V was clipped by 2 bases and J by 4 bases, with 15 bases between them. The CDR3 consists of 15 residues. Here the CDR3 reads CASSFVTGGGYGYTF. CDR3 in DNA: TGCGCCAGCAGCTTTGTGACAGGCGGTGGCTATGGCTACACCTTC.

The rearrangement joins TRBV5-3 to TRBJ2-4; D gene uncertain. TRBV5-3 counts as an open reading frame of uncertain function. This CDR3 comprises 15 residues. The ends were cut back, 1 base at V and 1 base at J, with 9 bases in the middle. Here the CDR3 DNA reads TGTGCCAGAAGCTTGCCAGGCCCTGCCAAAAACATTCAGTACTTC. This codes for CARSLPGPAKNIQYF.

The V call is TRBV5-1, the J call TRBJ2-5; TRBD1 matches 11 bases. Germline V gene sequence: CDR1 SGHRS, CDR2 YFSETQ. The V and J ends lost 3 bases and 2 bases, in that order; junction bases with no gene match: 3. The CDR3 is 15 amino acids. DNA for the CDR3: TGCGCCAGCAGCTCCCGGGACAGGGGGCAAGAGACCCAGTACTTC. Translated, it gives CASSSRDRGQETQYF.

The rearrangement links TRBV28 to TRBJ2-7; D may be TRBD1 (6 bases). The CDR3 sequence is 16 residues long. Trimming stripped 4 bases from V and 3 bases from J, with 19 bases between. CDR1 is MDHEN, CDR2 SYDVKM, per germline. CDR3 in DNA: TGTGCCAGCAGTTCCCACAGGGCCCCCCCTATCTACGAGCAGTACTTC. Translated, it gives CASSSHRAPPIYEQYF.

Worth noting for this clone: Different DNA sequences within this sample yield the same CDR3. The V call is TRBV7-9, the J call TRBJ2-1; the match to TRBD2 covers 12 bases. The CDR3 has 14 residues. CDR1 is SEHNR and CDR2 is FQNEAQ in the germline V gene (reference sequence). V lost 5 bases and J lost 6; bases outside the gene matches: 2. The CDR3 region has the DNA TGTGCCAGCAGCCGACTAGCGGGGGCCAATGAGCAGTTCTTC. Protein sequence: CASSRLAGANEQFF.

In its sample, this clone was seen once. This chain links TRBV4-3 with TRBJ2-3; maybe TRBD2 (5 bases). Germline V gives CDR1 LGHNA, CDR2 YSLEER. The CDR3 extends over 16 amino acids. Trimming stripped 0 bases from V and 1 base from J, with 11 bases between. CDR3 sequence: CASSQEGGPGTDTQYF. The CDR3 nucleotides read TGCGCCAGCAGCCAAGAAGGAGGCCCGGGCACAGATACGCAGTATTTT.

Points on this clone: Other DNA sequences in the same sample also yield this CDR3. The V gene is TRBV6-5, the J gene TRBJ2-2; D is unresolved. The CDR3 sequence is 12 residues long. Germline CDR1 reads MNHEY; CDR2 reads SVGAGI. The V end lost 6 bases, the J end lost 5 bases, and 7 bases lay between the germline ends. For the CDR3, the DNA is TGTGCCAGCAGCCGTGCTACCGGGGAGCTGTTTTTT. This translates into CASSRATGELFF.

V and J are TRBV5-1 and TRBJ2-1, with D unclear. The V end was cut by 0 bases, the J end by 6 bases, with 16 bases between. Germline values: CDR1 SGHRS, CDR2 YFSETQ. CDR3 length: 16 amino acids. CDR3 sequence reads: CASSLVVTASFNEQFF. The CDR3 DNA is TGCGCCAGCAGCTTGGTGGTAACAGCCTCTTTCAATGAGCAGTTCTTC.

This chain uses TRBV6-1 with TRBJ1-5; D is ambiguous. V dropped 1 base and J dropped 6 bases, with 16 bases sitting between them. Germline loops: CDR1 MNHNS, CDR2 SASEGT. The length of the CDR3 is 16 residues. The CDR3 DNA reads as TGTGCCAGCAGTGAAGTCGGTACGATTGGCGGTCAGCCCCAGCATTTT. Translated: CASSEVGTIGGQPQHF.

The chain is built from TRBV30 and TRBJ2-2, with no clear D. V was pared by 3 bases and J by 4 bases, with 9 bases between. The V gene's germline CDR1 is GTSNPN and CDR2 SVGIG (reference sequence). The CDR3 covers 13 residues. CDR3 nucleotide sequence: TGTGCCTGGAGCGCCCAGACCACCGGGGAGCTGTTTTTT. This sequence encodes CAWSAQTTGELFF.

The chain employs TRBV7-8 and TRBJ1-5; 7 bases align to TRBD1. The germline V gene encodes CDR1 SGHVS and CDR2 FQNEAQ. CDR3 length equals 15 residues. Germline trimming cut 5 bases from V and 1 base from J; bases unmatched to any gene: 5. The DNA for the CDR3 is TGTGCCAGCAGCCAACCGGGACAGAGCAATCAGCCCCAGCATTTT. Translated: CASSQPGQSNQPQHF.

This clone was observed a single time. The V and J genes are TRBV6-5 and TRBJ2-2; 8 bases match TRBD2. The J segment lost 5 bases and the V segment lost 0 bases, leaving 5 bases of the junction unmatched. The germline CDR1 and CDR2 sequences are MNHEY and SVGAGI. There are 16 residues in the CDR3. The CDR3 sequence: CASSYSKTSVTGELFF. Here the CDR3 DNA reads TGTGCCAGCAGTTACTCGAAGACTAGCGTTACCGGGGAGCTGTTTTTT.

V gene TRBV4-2 combines with J gene TRBJ2-1; 9 nucleotides match TRBD2. This CDR3 has 17 amino acids. Germline assignment: CDR1 LGHNA and CDR2 YNFKEQ. The V and J ends lost 5 bases and 2 bases, in that order; junction bases with no gene match: 10. The CDR3 here is CASSTSGGPGAYNEQFF. CDR3 DNA: TGTGCCAGCAGCACGAGCGGGGGGCCCGGGGCCTACAATGAGCAGTTCTTC.

The genes are TRBV27 and TRBJ2-5; D possibly matches TRBD1 or TRBD2 (6 bases each). V lost 7 bases to trimming and J lost 7 bases, with 16 bases between them. Germline V CDR1 and CDR2: MNHEY, SMNVEV (reference sequence). The CDR3 extends over 13 amino acids. The CDR3 sequence: CASTRKGGGTQYF. The CDR3 DNA is TGTGCCAGCACAAGGAAGGGGGGAGGGACCCAGTACTTC.

Regarding this clone: The sample contains more than one DNA sequence encoding this CDR3. The rearrangement links TRBV6-5 to TRBJ1-1; D gene ambiguous. Trimming left V 3 bases short and J 5 bases short, with 13 bases between. From germline, CDR1 is MNHEY and CDR2 SVGAGI. The CDR3 contains 14 residues. CDR3 amino acids: CASSYSIGKTEAFF. CDR3 nucleotides: TGTGCCAGCAGTTATTCGATAGGGAAGACTGAAGCTTTCTTT.

The chain carries TRBV5-1 and TRBJ2-1, with D possibly TRBD2 on 6 matching bases. The germline V gene encodes CDR1 SGHRS and CDR2 YFSETQ. The CDR3 runs to 14 residues. Trimming stripped 3 bases from V and 10 bases from J, with 17 bases between. CDR3 loop: CASSSTRTAREQFF. In DNA form, the CDR3 reads TGCGCCAGCAGCTCGACTAGAACAGCTCGGGAGCAGTTCTTC. The full variable domain, completed using reference TRBV5-1 and TRBJ2-1, is KAGVTQTPRYLIKTRGQQVTLSCSPISGHRSVSWYQQTPGQGLQFLFEYFSETQRNKGNFPGRFSGRQFSNSRSEMNVSTLELGDSALYLCASSSTRTAREQFFGPGTRLTVL.

This clone has only a few counts. This chain uses TRBV30 with TRBJ1-1; unclear D gene. Trimming shortened V by 3 bases and J by 0 bases, and 8 bases separated the two germline ends. The V gene's germline CDR1 is GTSNPN and CDR2 SVGIG (reference sequence). CDR3 length: 13 residues. CDR3 nucleotide sequence: TGTGCCTGGAGACAAAAAGTGAACACTGAAGCTTTCTTT. Its translation is CAWRQKVNTEAFF. The whole variable domain, filled in from reference TRBV30 and TRBJ1-1, reads SQTIHQWPATLVQPVGSPLSLECTVEGTSNPNLYWYRQAAGRGLQLLFYSVGIGQISSEVPQNLSASRPQDRQFILSSKKLLLSDSGFYLCAWRQKVNTEAFFGQGTRLTVV.

V gene TRBV5-8 combines with J gene TRBJ1-2; D unclear. Germline values: CDR1 SGHTS, CDR2 YDEGEE. V was pared by 2 bases and J by 5 bases, with 4 bases between. This CDR3 is built from 11 residues. CDR3 nucleotide sequence: TGTGCCAGCAGCTTCTTATATGGCTACACCTTC. Translated, it gives CASSFLYGYTF.

The chain carries TRBV7-9 and TRBJ2-3, with D perhaps given as TRBD1 or TRBD2 (5 bases each). The CDR3 length is 15 residues. Germline V gene sequence: CDR1 SEHNR, CDR2 FQNEAQ (reference sequence). Trimming took 1 base from V and 4 from J, leaving 12 bases between them. This CDR3 is CASSLGGGGADTQYF. CDR3 DNA: TGTGCCAGCAGCTTAGGGGGTGGGGGAGCAGATACGCAGTATTTT.

CDR3 in amino acids: CARSSPEHRDRRAVVNEKLFF. CDR3 DNA sequence: TGTGCCAGAAGCTCACCCGAGCACCGGGACAGGAGAGCCGTCGTAAATGAAAAACTGTTTTTT. The V and J genes are TRBV5-3 and TRBJ1-4; 8 nucleotides match TRBD1. TRBV5-3 is an ORF; its function is uncertain. CDR3 length: 21 residues. The junction had 24 bases not matched to a gene; V was cut back by 3 bases and J by 5 bases.

The gene calls are TRBV9 and TRBJ2-5; D ambiguous. This CDR3 contains 13 residues. Trimming took off 4 bases at V and 0 bases at J, with 7 bases between the two ends. The germline gives CDR1 SGDLS, CDR2 YYNGEE. CDR3 nucleotide sequence: TGTGCCAGCAGCCTATCATACCAAGAGACCCAGTACTTC. Its protein product is CASSLSYQETQYF.

The genes are TRBV27 and TRBJ2-1; 9 bases line up with TRBD1. The CDR3 runs to 15 residues. Germline-derived CDR1 and CDR2 are MNHEY and SMNVEV (reference sequence). The junction had 7 bases not matched to a gene; V was cut back by 4 bases and J by 6 bases. The CDR3 reads CASSWTGVRGNEQFF. CDR3 in DNA: TGTGCCAGCAGTTGGACAGGGGTGCGGGGCAATGAGCAGTTCTTC.

This clone appeared once. For the CDR3, the DNA is TGTGCCAGCAGCGTCGGGACTAGCGGGGTAGGGGAGACCCAGTACTTC. Its translation is CASSVGTSGVGETQYF. The V call is TRBV9, the J call TRBJ2-5; 13 bases align to TRBD2. There are 16 residues in the CDR3. The V gene end was trimmed by 2 bases and the J gene end by 5 bases; junction bases not matched to a gene: 6. CDR1 and CDR2 from the germline V gene are SGDLS and YYNGEE.